This TCR beta chain is from a study of graft-versus-host responses after intestinal transplantation (dated by TCRdb to the early 2020s). Background for the entire study: The transplants that recipients received were multivisceral, liver-intestinal, or isolated intestinal. All recipients received anti-thymocyte globulin induction followed by maintenance tacrolimus and steroids for around three years. After intestinal transplantation, graft-versus-host and host-versus-graft alloreactive T cell clones were followed in the graft, circulation and bone marrow using bulk TCR-beta CDR3 sequencing. To identify alloreactive clones, pre-transplant mixed lymphocyte reaction products were sequenced and then compared with unstimulated pre-transplant donor and recipient T cells. The cohort enrolled about two dozen intestinal transplant recipients including one retransplant, and a few patients lacking pretransplant specimens were excluded. Donor T cell macrochimerism was defined as a peak of at least 4% donor T cells among recipient peripheral blood mononuclear cells. Rather than being sequenced by the commercial service, samples from a few later patients were sequenced in-house on an Illumina MiSeq and processed with MiXCR.

For this clone: There is no known antigen for this receptor. No base quality values were provided; no much bigger clone lies one nucleotide off.

CDR1 and CDR2 (SNHLY, FYNNEI) derive from the germline V gene. The CDR3 spans 14 residues, from the cysteine through the phenylalanine. The CDR3 DNA has 42 bases and is translated from base 1. The trim is 8 bases for V and 5 bases for J, with a gap of 16 bases between the germline ends. Library preparation was by the immunoSEQ multiplex PCR assay. For most patients, genomic DNA was isolated with the Qiagen DNeasy Blood and Tissue Kit and shipped frozen to Adaptive Biotechnologies for TCR sequencing. For most patients, high-throughput TCR-beta CDR3 sequencing of genomic DNA was performed by Adaptive Biotechnologies. The published analysis was carried out like this. TCR sequencing data for roughly 20 patients were retrieved from Adaptive's ImmunoSEQ software; a few other patients were processed with MiXCR and VDJtools. CD4 versus CD8 sorting errors were corrected by removing sequences found in both subsets at a frequency ratio below 5:1. CDR3 nucleotide sequences shared between donor and recipient were removed because their origin could not be assigned. At least 2-fold expansion over unstimulated cells and a minimum CFSE-low frequency of 0.002% (template counts) or 0.001% (read counts) were required for clones to be classified as alloreactive. A clone was considered mappable if detected in the sequenced pre-transplant spleen, lymph node, or MLR CFSE-low populations of the donor or recipient. The cumulative frequency of alloreactive clones was calculated as a percentage of all sequences, weighted by copy number. TCRdb took this table from immuneACCESS and kept in-frame rearrangements with V and J called. Such tables lack part of the clones; where checked against another copy, unresolved V genes explain under half of the gap, and the rest is unexplained. The V and J calls and clone size are taken from that table; D and trimming were inferred from the DNA. The sample table holds 23,000 or so clones, of which more than 75% were seen once. In total, the top ten clones hold over 0.75% of the sample.

The time point label here, explained by the study, means: cells obtained before transplantation from donor or recipient. CD3+CD4+ and CD3+CD8+ populations were FACS-sorted from unstimulated pre-transplant donor and recipient cells taken from spleen or lymph nodes. Beyond this particular receptor, the publication reports: The conclusions were limited by the relatively low number and heterogeneity of the intestinal transplant patients. High GvH to HvG T cell clonal ratios were observed in the allografts of patients with donor T cell macrochimerism. Early after transplant, peak levels of circulating GvH clones were found to be associated with declines in HvG clones. GvH clones were found in recipient bone marrow, and some of the GvH clones appeared earlier in ileal mucosa or blood, which is consistent with an intestinal mucosal origin.

Recombination connected TRBV2 to TRBJ2-1; the D gene is perhaps TRBD2, on 6 matching bases. The sequence was collected from a human donor who was the organ donor for an intestinal transplant. Here the sequenced sample was unstimulated CD8+ T cells sorted from spleen or lymph node cells, taken before transplant. The nucleotide sequence is given as TGTGCCAGCGACTTCGGCGGGGACCACAATGAGCAGTTCTTC. Its protein reads: CASDFGGDHNEQFF.